This TCR beta chain was identified in a study of control samples from healthy donors and cancer patients. Some clones are missing from TCRdb's copy, which holds only in-frame ones; the method was immunoSEQ multiplex PCR. The table records roughly 50,000 clones, 94% of them present only once. Trimming took off 2 bases at V and 1 base at J, with 6 bases between the two ends. Germline CDR1 reads PRHDT; CDR2 reads FYEKMQ (reference sequence). This CDR3 is built from 13 residues. The TCR comes from a man aged 25-45 years in good health. The chain combines TRBV13 with TRBJ2-7, with unresolved D. Sequenced: blood. CDR3 nucleotide sequence: TGTGCCAGCAGCTTAAGACGGTCCTACGAGCAGTACTTC. It specifies CASSLRRSYEQYF.